This T cell receptor beta chain is from a study of CXCR3-negative and CXCR3-positive naive CD8 T cells. Notes on the study in general: Relative to CXCR3-negative naive cells, CXCR3-positive naive cells had more hydrophobic TRB CDR3s.

A word on this clonotype: Its antigen remains unknown.

Naive cells were sorted as CD45RO-, CCR7+, CD27+ and CD95-. Germline V gene sequence: CDR1 SGHDT, CDR2 YYEEEE. CDR3 length: 14 residues. Libraries were UMI-labeled 5' RACE TRB cDNA. TCRdb re-called the 5' RACE reads and gives one entry per CDR3 protein, without DNA. The table lists over 95,000 distinct CDR3 sequences. This clonotype was obtained from a human donor in good health. Some clones in this sample may be carry-over from other donors' samples. The chain combines TRBV5-6 with TRBJ2-7; TCRdb's D call, TRBD1, is unchecked because there is no DNA. The sample was naive CXCR3+ CD8+ T cells from blood. Subset reported: CD45RO-CCR7+CD27+CD95- naive CD8+ T cells expressing CXCR3 (TNR3+). This CDR3 reads CASSKGTGYYEQYF.